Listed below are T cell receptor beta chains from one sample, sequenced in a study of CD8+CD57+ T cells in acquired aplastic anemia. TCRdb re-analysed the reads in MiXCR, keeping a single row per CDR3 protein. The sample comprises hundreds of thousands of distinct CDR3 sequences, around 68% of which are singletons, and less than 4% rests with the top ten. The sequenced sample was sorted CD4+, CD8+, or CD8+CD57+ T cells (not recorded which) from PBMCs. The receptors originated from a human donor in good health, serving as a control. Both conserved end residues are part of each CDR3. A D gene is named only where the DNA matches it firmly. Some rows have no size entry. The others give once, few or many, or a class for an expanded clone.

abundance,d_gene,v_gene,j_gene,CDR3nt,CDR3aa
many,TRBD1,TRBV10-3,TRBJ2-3,TGTGCCATCAGGAGGGACAGGGAGAGCACAGATACGCAGTATTTT,CAIRRDRESTDTQYF
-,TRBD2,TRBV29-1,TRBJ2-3,TGCAGCATTGATTGGGGGGGGGGGTGGGATACGCAGTATTTT,CSIDWGGGWDTQYF
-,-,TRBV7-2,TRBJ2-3,TGTGCCAGCACCCGGGGCGGAACCAGCCCAGAGACCCAGTATTTT,CASTRGGTSPETQYF
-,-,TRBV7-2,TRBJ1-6,TGTGCCAGCGTCCGGGACCGAAATTCACCCATCCACTTT,CASVRDRNSPIHF
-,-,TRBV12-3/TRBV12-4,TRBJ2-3,TGTGCCAGCAGCACAACCGCCGGGAGATCGGATACGCAGTATTTT,CASSTTAGRSDTQYF
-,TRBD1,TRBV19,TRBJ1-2,TGTGCCAGTAGGGAGACAGGGGAGGATACGCAGTATGGCTACACCTTC,CASRETGEDTQYGYTF
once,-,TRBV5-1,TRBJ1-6,TGCGCCAGCAGCGACGGAGGGGCCGGTAATTCACCCCTCCACTTT,CASSDGGAGNSPLHF
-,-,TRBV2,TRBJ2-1,TGTGCCAGCAGTGAATCGAGTCAGGTCGGGCAGTTCTTC,CASSESSQVGQFF
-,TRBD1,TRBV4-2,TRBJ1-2,TGTGCCAGCAGTCCTGATAGGGGGCTCTCTGGCTACACCTTC,CASSPDRGLSGYTF
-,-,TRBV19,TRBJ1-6,TGTGCCAGTAGTATATCTCGTGAGGCACCCCTCCACTTT,CASSISREAPLHF
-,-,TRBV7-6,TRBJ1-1,TGTGCCAGCAGCAAAGGGCTCCCGCACACTGAAGCTTTCTTT,CASSKGLPHTEAFF
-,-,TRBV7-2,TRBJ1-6,TGTGCCAGCAGCTTCGCGACTGGGGACAAAGAGCAGCACTTT,CASSFATGDKEQHF
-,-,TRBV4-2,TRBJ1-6,TGTGCCAGCAGCCAAGATTCGGGATCAAATTCACCCCCCCACTTT,CASSQDSGSNSPPHF
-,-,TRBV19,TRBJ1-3,TGTGCCAGTACCCGCAGGCGGGGGGCCTCTGGAAACACCATATATTTT,CASTRRRGASGNTIYF
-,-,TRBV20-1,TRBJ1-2,TGCAGTGCCCGCCCGGGGGAGGCAGGTAATGGCTACACCTTC,CSARPGEAGNGYTF
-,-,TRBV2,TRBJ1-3,TGTGCCAGCACGGCGGGGGGCCTGAACTACACCATATATTTT,CASTAGGLNYTIYF
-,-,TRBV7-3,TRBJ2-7,TGTGCCAGCAGCAGAGGTATAGGGGCGCCGACCGACGTGCAGTACTTC,CASSRGIGAPTDVQYF
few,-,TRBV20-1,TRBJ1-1,TGCAGTGCGCAGACCCAGCAGGGCACTGAAGCTTTCTTT,CSAQTQQGTEAFF
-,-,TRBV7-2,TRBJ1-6,TGTGCCAGCAGCCTAGACAGTAGTAGTTCACCGTTCCACTTT,CASSLDSSSSPFHF
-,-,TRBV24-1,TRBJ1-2,TGTGCCACCAGTGATGGGGGCTATGGCTACACCTTC,CATSDGGYGYTF
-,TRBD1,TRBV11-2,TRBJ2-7,TGTGCCAGCAGCTTCGGGGACAGGGTAGACAATGAGCAGTACTTC,CASSFGDRVDNEQYF
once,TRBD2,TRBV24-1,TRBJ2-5,TGTGCCACCAGTGATACTGGGGGAGGGCCCAACGTCCAGACTTTC,CATSDTGGGPNVQTF
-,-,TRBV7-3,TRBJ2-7,TGTGCCAGCAGCTCCAGCAACAACGAGCAGTACTTC,CASSSSNNEQYF
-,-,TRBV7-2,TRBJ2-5,TGTGCCAGCAGCCTCGAATACGCCCAGTACTTC,CASSLEYAQYF
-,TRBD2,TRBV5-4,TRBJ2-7,TGTGCCAGCACCCTGTCTCGGCGGGGGGGTGAGCAGTACTTC,CASTLSRRGGEQYF
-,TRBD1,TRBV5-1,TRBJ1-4,TGCGCCAGCAGCGCGAACAGGGGACCGGAAAAACTGTTTTTT,CASSANRGPEKLFF
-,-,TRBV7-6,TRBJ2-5,TGTGCCACCCGCGACAGGTGGGCCTACGAGCAGTACTTCTTC,CATRDRWAYEQYFF
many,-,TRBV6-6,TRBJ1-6,TGTGCCAGCACCCCTCGACAGAATAATTCACCCCTCCACTTT,CASTPRQNNSPLHF
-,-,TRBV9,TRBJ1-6,TGTGCCAGCAGCGGGCTCCTTGGGGGGCGCACGCAGTTT,CASSGLLGGRTQF
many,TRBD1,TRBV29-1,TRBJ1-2,TGCAGCGTTGAAGGTGGACAGGGCCGCTATGGCTACACCTTC,CSVEGGQGRYGYTF
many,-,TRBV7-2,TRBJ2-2,TGTGCCAGCAGCTCAATCCGAGGGGATGGGGGGGAGCTGTTTTTT,CASSSIRGDGGELFF
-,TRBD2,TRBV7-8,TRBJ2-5,TGTGCCAGCAGCTTAGTGGGACTAGCGGGGAAGCAAGAGACCCAGTACTTC,CASSLVGLAGKQETQYF
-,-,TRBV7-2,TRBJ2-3,TGTGCCAGCAGCTTATTACCCACAGATACGCGGTATTTT,CASSLLPTDTRYF
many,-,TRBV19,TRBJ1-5,TGTGCCAGTAGTAGCTTGGGGGGTCAGCCCCAGCATTTT,CASSSLGGQPQHF
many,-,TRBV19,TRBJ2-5,TGTGCCAGTAGTATGAGGGTTGGGGAGACCCAGTACTTC,CASSMRVGETQYF
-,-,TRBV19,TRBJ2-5,TGTGCCAGCAGTTTGGCGGCAAGCGACGAGACCCAGTACTTC,CASSLAASDETQYF
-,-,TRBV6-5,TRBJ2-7,TGTGCCAGCGGTTACTCAACTGGCGGGGAGCAGTACTTC,CASGYSTGGEQYF
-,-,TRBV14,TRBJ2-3,TGTGCCAGCAGCCCAGAATTAGGACACACAACCCACAAGTATTTT,CASSPELGHTTHKYF
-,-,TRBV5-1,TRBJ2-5,TGCGCCAGCAGCGCAGATGGAAACAGTGAGACCCAGTACTTC,CASSADGNSETQYF
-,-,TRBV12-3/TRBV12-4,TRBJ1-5,TGTGCCAGCAGAACAGGCTATCAGCCCCAGCATTTT,CASRTGYQPQHF
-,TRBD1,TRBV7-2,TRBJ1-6,TGTGCCAGCAGCTTAGGAGGGGGCGGTTCACCCCTCCACTTT,CASSLGGGGSPLHF
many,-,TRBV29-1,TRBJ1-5,TGCAGCGTTTCGGGGGTCAATCAGCCCCAGCATTTT,CSVSGVNQPQHF
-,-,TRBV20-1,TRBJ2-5,TGCAGTGCTCCCCTGAATCGTGATGGGACCCAGTACTTC,CSAPLNRDGTQYF
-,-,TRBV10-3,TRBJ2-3,TGTGCCATCAGTGAGCACGCGGGGCCGGATACGCAGTCTTTC,CAISEHAGPDTQSF
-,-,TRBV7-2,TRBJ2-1,TGTGCCAGCAGGGTGACAGGATTGAACACTGAAGCTTTCCAGTTCTTC,CASRVTGLNTEAFQFF
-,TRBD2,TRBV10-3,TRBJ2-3,TGTGCCATCGGCAGCGGGGGGGACGCAGATACGCAGTATTTT,CAIGSGGDADTQYF